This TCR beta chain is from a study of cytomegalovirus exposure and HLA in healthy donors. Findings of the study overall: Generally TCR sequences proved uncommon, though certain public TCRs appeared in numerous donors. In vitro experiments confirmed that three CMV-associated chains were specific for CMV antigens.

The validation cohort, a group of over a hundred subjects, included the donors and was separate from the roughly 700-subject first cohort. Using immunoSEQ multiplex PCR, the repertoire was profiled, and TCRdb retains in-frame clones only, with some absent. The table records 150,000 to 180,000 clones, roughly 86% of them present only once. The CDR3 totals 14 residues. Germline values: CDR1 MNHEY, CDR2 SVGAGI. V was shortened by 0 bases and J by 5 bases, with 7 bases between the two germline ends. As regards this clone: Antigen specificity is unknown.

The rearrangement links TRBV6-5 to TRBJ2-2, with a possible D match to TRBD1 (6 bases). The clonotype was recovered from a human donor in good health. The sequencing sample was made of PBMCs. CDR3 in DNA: TGTGCCAGCAGTTACTCAGGGGGAACCGGGGAGCTGTTTTTT. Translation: CASSYSGGTGELFF.